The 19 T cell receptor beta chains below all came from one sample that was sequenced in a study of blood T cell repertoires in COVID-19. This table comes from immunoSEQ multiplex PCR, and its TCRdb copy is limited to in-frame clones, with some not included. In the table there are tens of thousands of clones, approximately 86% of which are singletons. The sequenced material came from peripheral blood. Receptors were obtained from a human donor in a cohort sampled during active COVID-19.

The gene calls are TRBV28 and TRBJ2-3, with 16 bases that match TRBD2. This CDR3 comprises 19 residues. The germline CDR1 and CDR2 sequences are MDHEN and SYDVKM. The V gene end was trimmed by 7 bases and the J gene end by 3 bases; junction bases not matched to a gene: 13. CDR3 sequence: CASNIPGLAGGRETDTQYF. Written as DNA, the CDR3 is TGTGCCAGCAACATACCGGGACTAGCGGGAGGGCGAGAGACAGATACGCAGTATTTT.

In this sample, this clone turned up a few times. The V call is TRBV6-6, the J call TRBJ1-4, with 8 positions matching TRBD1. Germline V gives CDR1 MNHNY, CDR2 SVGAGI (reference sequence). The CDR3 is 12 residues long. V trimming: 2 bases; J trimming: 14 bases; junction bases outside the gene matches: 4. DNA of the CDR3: TGTGCCAGCAGTTACGGACAGGGAAGTCTGTTTTTT. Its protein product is CASSYGQGSLFF.

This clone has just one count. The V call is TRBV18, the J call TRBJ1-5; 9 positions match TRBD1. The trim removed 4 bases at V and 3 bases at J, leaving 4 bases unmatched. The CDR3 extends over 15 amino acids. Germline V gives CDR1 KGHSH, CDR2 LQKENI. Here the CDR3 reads CASSLGDRVNQPQHF. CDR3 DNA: TGTGCCAGCTCACTCGGGGACAGGGTCAATCAGCCCCAGCATTTT.

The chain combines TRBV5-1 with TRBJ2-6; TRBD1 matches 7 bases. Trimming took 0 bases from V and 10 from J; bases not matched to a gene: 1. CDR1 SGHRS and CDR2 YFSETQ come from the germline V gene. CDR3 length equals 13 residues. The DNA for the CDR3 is TGCGCCAGCAGCTTGGAACAGGGGAACGTCCTGACTTTC. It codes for CASSLEQGNVLTF.

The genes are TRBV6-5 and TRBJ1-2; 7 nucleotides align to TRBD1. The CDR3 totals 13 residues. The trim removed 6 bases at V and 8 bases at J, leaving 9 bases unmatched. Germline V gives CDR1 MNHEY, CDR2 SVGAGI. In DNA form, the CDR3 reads TGTGCCAGCAGCTACCGAGGGACAGACGGCTACACCTTC. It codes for CASSYRGTDGYTF.

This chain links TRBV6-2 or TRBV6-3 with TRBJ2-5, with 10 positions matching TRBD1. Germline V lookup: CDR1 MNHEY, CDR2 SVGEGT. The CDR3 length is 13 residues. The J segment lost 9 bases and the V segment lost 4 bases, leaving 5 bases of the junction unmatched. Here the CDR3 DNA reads TGTGCCAGCAGTTCTTTGACAGGGGGCGCCCAGTACTTC. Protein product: CASSSLTGGAQYF.

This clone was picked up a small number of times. The CDR3 protein is CASSQTGAEQYF. CDR3 DNA: TGCGCCAGCAGCCAAACAGGGGCCGAGCAGTACTTC. J is TRBJ2-7 and V is TRBV4-3; 7 bases line up with TRBD1. V lost 2 bases, J lost 6 bases, and 1 base stayed unmatched. Germline V gene lookup returns CDR1 LGHNA and CDR2 YSLEER. This CDR3 region has 12 residues.

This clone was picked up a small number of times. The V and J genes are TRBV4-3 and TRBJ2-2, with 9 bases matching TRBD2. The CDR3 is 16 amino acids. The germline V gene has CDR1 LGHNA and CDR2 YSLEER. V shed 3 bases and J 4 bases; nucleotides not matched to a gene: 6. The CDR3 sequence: CASSQTGTSSTGELFF. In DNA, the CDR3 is TGCGCCAGCAGCCAGACCGGGACTAGCAGCACCGGGGAGCTGTTTTTT.

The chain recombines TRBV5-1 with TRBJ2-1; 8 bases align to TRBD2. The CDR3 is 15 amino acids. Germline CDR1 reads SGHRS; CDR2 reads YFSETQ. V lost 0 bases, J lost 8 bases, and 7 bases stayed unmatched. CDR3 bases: TGCGCCAGCAGCTTGGGTAGCGGGATGATAGATGAGCAGTTCTTC. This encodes CASSLGSGMIDEQFF.

The DNA of the CDR3 is TGTGCCAGCAGTTTATCTTATCGGACTAGCGGGAGTTACAATGAGCAGTTCTTC. Encoded protein: CASSLSYRTSGSYNEQFF. This chain connects TRBV27 to TRBJ2-1, with 13 bases fitting TRBD2. Trimming cost V 0 bases and J 4 bases; bases outside gene matches: 6. Germline V gene lookup returns CDR1 MNHEY and CDR2 SMNVEV (reference sequence). The CDR3 runs 18 residues.

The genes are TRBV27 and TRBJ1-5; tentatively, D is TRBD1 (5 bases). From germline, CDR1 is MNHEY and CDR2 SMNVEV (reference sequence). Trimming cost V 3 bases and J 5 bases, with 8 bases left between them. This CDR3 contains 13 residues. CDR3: CASSFQGDQPQHF. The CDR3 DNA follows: TGTGCCAGCAGTTTTCAGGGTGATCAGCCCCAGCATTTT.

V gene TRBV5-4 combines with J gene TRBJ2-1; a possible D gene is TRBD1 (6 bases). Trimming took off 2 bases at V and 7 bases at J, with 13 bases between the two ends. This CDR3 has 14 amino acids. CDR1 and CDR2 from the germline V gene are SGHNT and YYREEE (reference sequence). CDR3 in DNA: TGTGCCAGCAGCTTTACAGGGATAAATAATGAGCAGTTCTTC. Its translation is CASSFTGINNEQFF.

CDR3 loop: CASSSSSGSLNEQFF. The CDR3 DNA follows: TGTGCCAGCAGCTCCTCTAGCGGGAGCTTGAATGAGCAGTTCTTC. J is TRBJ2-1 and V is TRBV11-1; 10 positions agree with TRBD2. From germline, CDR1 is SGHAT and CDR2 FQDESV (reference sequence). This CDR3 comprises 15 residues. The V gene end was trimmed by 4 bases and the J gene end by 7 bases; junction bases not matched to a gene: 7.

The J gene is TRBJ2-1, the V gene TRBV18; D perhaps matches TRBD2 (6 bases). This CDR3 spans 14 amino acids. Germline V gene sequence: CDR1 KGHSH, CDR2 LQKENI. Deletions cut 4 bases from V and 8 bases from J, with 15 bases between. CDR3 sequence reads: CASSQGLSLDEQFF. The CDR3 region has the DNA TGTGCCAGCTCACAGGGACTCTCCTTAGATGAGCAGTTCTTC.

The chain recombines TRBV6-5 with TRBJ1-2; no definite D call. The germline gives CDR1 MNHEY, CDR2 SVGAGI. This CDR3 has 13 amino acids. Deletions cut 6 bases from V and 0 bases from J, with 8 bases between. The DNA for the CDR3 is TGTGCCAGCAGGGCAGATTCTAACTATGGCTACACCTTC. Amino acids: CASRADSNYGYTF.

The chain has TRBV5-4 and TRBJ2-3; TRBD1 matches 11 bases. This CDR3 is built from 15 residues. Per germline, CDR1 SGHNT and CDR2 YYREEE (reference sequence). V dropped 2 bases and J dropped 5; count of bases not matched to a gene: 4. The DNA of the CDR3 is TGTGCCAGCAGCTTTGGACAGGGGGCCGTAGATACGCAGTATTTT. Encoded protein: CASSFGQGAVDTQYF.

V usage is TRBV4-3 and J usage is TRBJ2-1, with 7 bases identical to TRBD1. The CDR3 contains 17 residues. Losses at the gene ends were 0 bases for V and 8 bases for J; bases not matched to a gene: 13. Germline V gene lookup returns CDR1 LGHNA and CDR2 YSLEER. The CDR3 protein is CASSQEVLRGRGYEQFF. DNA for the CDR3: TGCGCCAGCAGCCAAGAGGTGTTGAGGGGGCGAGGATATGAGCAGTTCTTC.

CDR3 residues: CASSDPGQGANDEKLFF. CDR3 nucleotides: TGCGCCAGCAGCGATCCGGGACAGGGGGCGAATGATGAAAAACTGTTTTTT. This chain connects TRBV5-1 to TRBJ1-4; 12 nucleotides match TRBD1. Trimming cost V 4 bases and J 6 bases; bases outside gene matches: 10. The CDR3 contains 17 residues. Germline assignment: CDR1 SGHRS and CDR2 YFSETQ.

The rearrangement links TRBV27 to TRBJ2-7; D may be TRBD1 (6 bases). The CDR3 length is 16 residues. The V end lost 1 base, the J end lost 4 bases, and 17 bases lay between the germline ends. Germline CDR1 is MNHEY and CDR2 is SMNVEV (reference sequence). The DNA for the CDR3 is TGTGCCAGCAGTTTATTGTCGCCTCAGGGGTTTTACGAGCAGTACTTC. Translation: CASSLLSPQGFYEQYF.